Given below is one T cell receptor (beta chain) in context. This receptor's antigen is unknown. Per-base qualities were not stored, and no clone one base away is much larger. The data derive from a study of beta chain features in type 1 diabetes (dated by TCRdb to 2017 to 2018). About the full investigation: Mean age, gender distribution, total cell number and subset yield were not different between patients and healthy donors. A total of 85 million to 110 million sorted cells were examined across all samples, and RNA yield correlated strongly with the number of cells per subset. The study compared the TCRB repertoires of sorted circulating CD4+ T cell subsets in recently diagnosed type 1 diabetes patients with those in matched healthy donors. Regulatory and stem cell-like memory subsets were obtained from only 8 patients and roughly eight healthy donors, while naive and central memory subsets were obtained from all 28 donors. Findings and caveats that apply to the study as a whole: Naive, central memory and regulatory TCRB repertoires appeared more similar among patients than among healthy donors. Because small numbers of individuals were included in the HLA sub-analyses, any influence of HLA type on TCRB rearrangement was left unresolved. PCR may preferentially amplify shorter templates, but because patient and control samples were amplified and corrected together, any resulting skew would affect both groups equally. Fewer insertions and more nucleotide deletions at VDJ recombination sites were observed in patients with type 1 diabetes, implying thymic rearrangement abnormalities. Because cDNA was sequenced instead of genomic DNA, highly expressing activated cells could be over-represented, though the groups showed no difference in activation or CD3 levels. Type 1 diabetes patients showed a moderate but significant shortening of TCRB CDR3 length in all four CD4+ subsets.

Each donor gave one peripheral blood draw, approximately 110 mL on average, collected into heparinised tubes. A BD FACSAria II was used to sort naive, central memory, regulatory and stem cell-like memory CD4+ T cells with a panel that included CD45RO, CCR7, CD25, CD127, CD95 and CD27. Every sorted population had a purity above 95%. PBMCs were isolated right away by Lymphoprep density gradient centrifugation and were stained directly, without culture. Samples were stained and sorted in pairs, with one healthy donor and one patient per experiment, so that batch effects were minimized. The entire amount of isolated RNA was reverse transcribed using the High Capacity cDNA Reverse Transcription Kit, so the sequenced TCRB transcripts were expressed ones. Deep immunoSEQ sequencing was performed on naive, central memory and regulatory T cell samples, with an average of approximately 4 million total reads per sample. Sorted cells were lysed in RLT buffer, and RNA was extracted using DNase-treated RNeasy Micro or Mini kits according to cell number. To prevent cross-contamination, each cell subset was processed individually, whereas patient and healthy donor samples were processed jointly. Using the immunoSEQ multiplex PCR, TCRB sequences were amplified from cDNA into 87-bp fragments spanning the CDR3 region. The amplicons were sequenced using the Illumina HiSeq platform. The original pipeline was this. PCR bias was corrected computationally using synthetic template baselines, and reads within Hamming distance 2 were collapsed, with unmergeable singletons discarded. Reads were aligned to IMGT to assign V, D and J genes, CDR3 length, and insertions or deletions at six rearrangement sites. Within each subset, clonotype counts were normalized to the number of sorted cells before true diversity and Gini coefficients were calculated with the tcR R package. The overlap coefficient, calculated on TCRB nucleotide sequences, was used to quantify repertoire sharing. Out-of-frame TCRB sequences from naive cells were analyzed to stand in for the pre-selection repertoire. The immuneACCESS repertoire file appears here via TCRdb, limited to in-frame rearrangements. These files lack a portion of the clones; in checked studies, under half of the deficit traces to unresolved V genes, and the cause of the others is not known. That table supplies the V and J calls and clone size; D and trimming were determined from the DNA. Counted in this sample were 500,000 to 700,000 clones; 15% to 18% of them appeared once. 0.093% of the sample comes from the top ten.

Trimming costs V 4 bases and J 3 bases, and their ends lie 5 bases apart. Sequences SGHRS (CDR1) and YFSETQ (CDR2) are obtained from the germline V gene. Counted from cysteine to phenylalanine, this CDR3 has 12 amino acids. The CDR3 DNA has 36 bases and is translated from base 1. The receptor chain draws on TRBV5-1 and TRBJ2-1; no D gene call is confident. The TCR sequence derives from a man aged 18 to 29 in good health. Sequencing was done on a sample of naive CD4+ T cells from blood. Interpreted using the paper, the cell subset or site label stands for: true naive CD4+ T cells. Read as DNA, the sequence is TGCGCCAGCAGCGTGGACTACAATGAGCAGTTCTTC. Its protein reads: CASSVDYNEQFF.